The 16 T cell receptor beta chains below come from one sample, sequenced in a study of tumor-infiltrating lymphocytes in localized non-small cell lung cancer. Produced via immunoSEQ multiplex PCR; TCRdb's table is partial and in-frame only. The table has roughly 7,200 clones, approximately 80% seen once. Source material: lung tumor tissue. All receptors come from a human donor with non-small cell lung cancer.

This clone appeared once. The CDR3 nucleotides read TGTGCTAGTGGTCCCGGACAGGGAATCGCAGATACGCAGTATTTT. It specifies CASGPGQGIADTQYF. The chain combines TRBV12-5 with TRBJ2-3; 8 nucleotides match TRBD1. The J segment lost 4 bases and the V segment lost 5 bases, leaving 8 bases of the junction unmatched. This CDR3 has 15 amino acids. Per germline, CDR1 LGHNT and CDR2 FRNRAP.

The chain recombines TRBV7-6 with TRBJ1-1; 7 bases align to TRBD1. Germline values: CDR1 SGHVS, CDR2 FNYEAQ. CDR3 size: 16 residues. J was trimmed by 1 base and V by 5 bases; bases with no gene match: 10. The CDR3 coding sequence is TGTGCCAGCAGCCCCAATAACAGGGGACGGAACACTGAAGCTTTCTTT. This gives the protein CASSPNNRGRNTEAFF.

With regard to this clone: A read error may produce the germline difference seen at one junction end. V usage is TRBV7-2 and J usage is TRBJ2-1, with 10 bases aligning to TRBD2. Germline V lookup: CDR1 SGHTA, CDR2 FQGNSA. The CDR3 runs to 15 residues. CDR3 in DNA: TGTGCCAGCAGCCTATCTAGCGGGAGATACAAAGAGCAGTTCTTC. Translated, it gives CASSLSSGRYKEQFF.

The chain uses TRBV5-6 and TRBJ1-2, with a weak D call TRBD1 (6 bases). The germline V and J ends were trimmed by 3 bases and 3 bases, with 15 bases remaining between them. The CDR3 spans 15 residues. From germline, CDR1 is SGHDT and CDR2 YYEEEE. In nucleotides, the CDR3 is TGTGCCAGCAGCTGGGGGGGGGCAGCTCACTATGGCTACACCTTC. Encoded protein: CASSWGGAAHYGYTF.

The gene calls are TRBV4-1 and TRBJ2-1, with unresolved D. CDR3 length: 14 amino acids. CDR1 is MGHRA and CDR2 is YSYEKL in the germline V gene. Trimming took 0 bases from V and 6 from J, leaving 9 bases between them. The CDR3 coding sequence is TGCGCCAGCAGCCAAGATCCACTTTTCAATGAGCAGTTCTTC. Translating it yields CASSQDPLFNEQFF.

This chain joins TRBV7-2 and TRBJ1-5; D gene unclear. V was clipped by 4 bases and J by 7 bases, with 11 bases between them. Germline V gene data show CDR1 as SGHTA and CDR2 as FQGNSA. The length of the CDR3 is 13 residues. CDR3 amino acids: CASSSTGGQPQHF. CDR3 in DNA: TGTGCCAGCAGCTCCACGGGAGGACAGCCCCAGCATTTT. The whole variable domain, filled in from reference TRBV7-2 and TRBJ1-5, reads GAGVSQSPSNKVTEKGKDVELRCDPISGHTALYWYRQSLGQGLEFLIYFQGNSAPDKSGLPSDRFSAERTGGSVSTLTIQRTQQEDSAVYLCASSSTGGQPQHFGDGTRLSIL.

The rearrangement uses TRBV11-2 and TRBJ1-2; perhaps TRBD1 as D (6 bases). The germline V gene encodes CDR1 SGHAT and CDR2 FQNNGV. V was cut by 3 bases and J by 4 bases, with 15 bases left in between. The CDR3 covers 15 residues. The CDR3 sequence: CASSFNTGSFYGYTF. CDR3 DNA sequence: TGTGCCAGCAGCTTTAACACAGGGAGTTTCTATGGCTACACCTTC.

The V and J genes are TRBV29-1 and TRBJ1-2; D may be TRBD1 (6 bases). CDR1 and CDR2 (germline): SQVTM, ANQGSEA. Trimming took off 8 bases at V and 5 bases at J, with 18 bases between the two ends. CDR3 size: 13 residues. The CDR3 DNA sequence: TGCAGCTTCGAAGGGGGGCAGGGTTATGGCTACACCTTC. Its translation is CSFEGGQGYGYTF.

The chain joins TRBV28 to TRBJ1-4; maybe TRBD1 (6 bases). Trimming stripped 4 bases from V and 2 bases from J, with 14 bases between. The CDR3 covers 16 residues. Per the germline V gene, CDR1 is MDHEN and CDR2 is SYDVKM. CDR3 DNA: TGTGCCAGCAGTTCACAGGGAGGGGGGACTAATGAAAAACTGTTTTTT. Translation gives CASSSQGGGTNEKLFF.

The chain combines TRBV20-1 with TRBJ1-1, with unresolved D. The germline V gene encodes CDR1 DFQATT and CDR2 SNEGSKA (reference sequence). The length of the CDR3 is 8 residues. V shed 6 bases and J shed 9 bases, with 5 bases lying between them. The CDR3 protein is CSAQKAFF. The CDR3 nucleotides read TGCAGTGCACAAAAAGCTTTCTTT.

The gene calls are TRBV5-1 and TRBJ2-1, with 9 bases that match TRBD2. CDR3 length: 15 residues. V dropped 1 base and J dropped 4; count of bases not matched to a gene: 3. CDR1 and CDR2 from the germline V gene are SGHRS and YFSETQ. CDR3 in amino acids: CASSLNSGSYNEQFF. CDR3 bases: TGCGCCAGCAGCTTGAATAGCGGGAGTTACAATGAGCAGTTCTTC.

The genes are TRBV7-3 and TRBJ2-7; D not resolved. Germline V lookup: CDR1 SGHTA, CDR2 FQGTGA. CDR3 length: 14 residues. Trimming pared 2 bases from V and 6 bases from J, leaving 14 bases between. The CDR3 here is CASSLGPISSEQYF. Here the CDR3 DNA reads TGTGCCAGCAGCTTAGGCCCCATCAGCAGCGAGCAGTACTTC. Looking up the rest from reference TRBV7-3 and TRBJ2-7 gives the full variable domain: GAGVSQTPSNKVTEKGKYVELRCDPISGHTALYWYRQSLGQGPEFLIYFQGTGAADDSGLPNDRFFAVRPEGSVSTLKIQRTERGDSAVYLCASSLGPISSEQYFGPGTRLTVT.

The chain combines TRBV5-4 with TRBJ2-3; TRBD2 might be the D (6 bases). The V gene's germline CDR1 is SGHNT and CDR2 YYREEE (reference sequence). Trimming took 2 bases from V and 5 from J, leaving 12 bases between them. CDR3 length equals 14 residues. CDR3 sequence: CASSFWGAGDTQYF. The CDR3 region has the DNA TGTGCCAGCAGCTTTTGGGGAGCGGGAGATACGCAGTATTTT.

The rearrangement uses TRBV2 and TRBJ1-1, with 7 bases identical to TRBD1. Per germline, CDR1 SNHLY and CDR2 FYNNEI. The CDR3 has 13 residues. The ends lost 1 base at V and 6 bases at J; junction bases unmatched: 2. The CDR3 loop reads CASSEEGQSEAFF. The CDR3 bases are TGTGCCAGCAGTGAAGAGGGACAGTCTGAAGCTTTCTTT.

V and J are TRBV27 and TRBJ1-2; D remains unclear. Trimming took off 6 bases at V and 2 bases at J, with 13 bases between the two ends. The CDR3 covers 14 residues. Germline V gene sequence: CDR1 MNHEY, CDR2 SMNVEV (reference sequence). CDR3 nucleotide sequence: TGTGCCAGCAGCCCACAGAATCCCAACTATGGCTACACCTTC. Amino acid sequence: CASSPQNPNYGYTF.

The CDR3 DNA reads as TGTGCCAGCAGTTTGGCAGGCCTCTCCTACGAGCAGTACTTC. This codes for CASSLAGLSYEQYF. The chain combines TRBV6-5 with TRBJ2-7; D uncertain. V lost 4 bases to trimming and J lost 0 bases, with 10 bases between them. Germline V lookup: CDR1 MNHEY, CDR2 SVGAGI. The CDR3 length is 14 residues.